The 27 T cell receptor beta chains below all came from one sample that was sequenced in a study of CD8+CD57+ T cells in acquired aplastic anemia. Genomic DNA served as template for TCR beta VDJ and CDR3 profiling. TCRdb processed the reads anew with MiXCR; each CDR3 protein has one entry. The sample yields approximately 250,000 distinct CDR3 sequences, 82% seen once. Previously, flow cytometry had revealed CD8+CD57+ cell expansion in the patients chosen for sequencing. The sequenced sample consisted of sorted CD4+, CD8+, or CD8+CD57+ T cells (not recorded which) from PBMCs. The source is a human donor with aplastic anemia.

The rearrangement uses TRBV25-1 and TRBJ2-3, with TRBD1 matching 10 bases. Germline values: CDR1 MGHDK, CDR2 SYGVNS. Trimming cost V 5 bases and J 6 bases; bases outside gene matches: 2. CDR3 length: 13 residues. The DNA for the CDR3 is TGTGCCAGCAGTCGGACAGGGGGGGATACGCAGTATTTT. Protein product: CASSRTGGDTQYF.

This chain connects TRBV24-1 to TRBJ2-1, with D tentatively TRBD2 (5 bases). CDR3 size: 16 residues. Germline lookup yields CDR1 KGHDR and CDR2 SFDVKD. Trimming took off 11 bases at V and 8 bases at J, with 27 bases between the two ends. CDR3 nucleotides: TGTGCCAGCAGCCAGGAGGAAAGAAACGGTCAGGATGAGCAGTTCTTC. It translates to CASSQEERNGQDEQFF.

At least ten counts were recorded for this clonotype. The J gene is TRBJ1-1, the V gene TRBV7-9, with 7 nucleotides matching TRBD1. This CDR3 has 15 residues. Germline CDR1 SEHNR, CDR2 FQNEAQ (reference sequence). With V trimmed by 5 bases and J by 4 bases, 10 bases remained unmatched. The CDR3 sequence is CASSLRYDRVTEAFF. The CDR3 bases are TGTGCCAGCAGCCTAAGGTATGACAGGGTCACTGAAGCTTTCTTT.

This clonotype occurred a few times. Given a much more abundant clone one base away, this may be a read error. V usage is TRBV24-1 and J usage is TRBJ2-1; no firm D call. The CDR3 is 12 amino acids. Trimming stripped 6 bases from V and 6 bases from J, with 8 bases between. Germline loops: CDR1 KGHDR, CDR2 SFDVKD. CDR3 DNA: TGTGCCACCAGTAGGGAAACCAATGAGCAGTTCTTC. Translation: CATSRETNEQFF.

Comments on this clonotype: Because the CDR3 is missing its conserved closing phenylalanine or tryptophan, this is likely a read error. Because the CDR3's place on the DNA is in doubt, the DNA is left out and the CDR3 is given as listed by TCRdb. This chain uses TRBV5-1 with TRBJ1-1; the listed D gene, TRBD1, was not tested against the DNA. Both ends counted, the CDR3 spans 11 residues. Germline V CDR1 and CDR2: SGHRS, YFSETQ. CDR3 amino acids: CASSLAQGQGL.

V and J are TRBV7-3 and TRBJ2-5, with a possible D match to TRBD2 (5 bases). From germline, CDR1 is SGHTA and CDR2 FQGTGA. V lost 5 bases and J 2 bases, leaving 12 bases between the germline ends. The CDR3 runs 14 residues. The chain's CDR3 is CASSISGEQETQYF. DNA of the CDR3: TGTGCCAGCAGCATAAGCGGCGAGCAAGAGACCCAGTACTTC. The whole variable domain, remainder taken from reference TRBV7-3 and TRBJ2-5, is GAGVSQTPSNKVTEKGKYVELRCDPISGHTALYWYRQSLGQGPEFLIYFQGTGAADDSGLPNDRFFAVRPEGSVSTLKIQRTERGDSAVYLCASSISGEQETQYFGPGTRLLVL.

With regard to this clonotype: No conserved phenylalanine or tryptophan is present at the end of the CDR3, so a read error is the likely explanation. The DNA is left out, because the CDR3 cannot be placed on it with certainty; the CDR3 is given as TCRdb lists it. The chain has TRBV7-6 and TRBJ2-7; the D call TRBD1 from the table was never checked on the DNA. The CDR3 contains 13 residues when both ends are counted. Germline V gene sequence: CDR1 SGHVS, CDR2 FNYEAQ. The CDR3 is CASSLEGHNQPQH.

Concerning this clonotype itself: An end of the junction differs from the germline gene, which may be a read error. The V gene is TRBV9, the J gene TRBJ2-7, with TRBD2 matching 8 bases. The CDR3 runs to 16 residues. In germline, CDR1 is SGDLS, CDR2 YYNGEE. The CDR3 nucleotides read TGTGCCATCAGCGACAAAAGCGGGGGAGCGTCTTCCGAGCAGTACTTC. It encodes CAISDKSGGASSEQYF.

This clonotype has only one observation. The CDR3 does not close with the conserved phenylalanine or tryptophan, likely indicating a read error. The limits of the CDR3 on the DNA are not certain, so only TCRdb's listed CDR3 is given. V usage is TRBV9 and J usage is TRBJ1-2; TRBD1 is the table's D call and was not checked against the DNA. CDR1 SGDLS and CDR2 YYNGEE come from the germline V gene. Counting both end residues, the CDR3 totals 13 amino acids. The CDR3 loop reads CASSQEGANSYPL.

The chain has TRBV5-6 and TRBJ2-1; D is ambiguous. The CDR3 is 14 amino acids. The germline gives CDR1 SGHDT, CDR2 YYEEEE. Trimming took 0 bases from V and 3 from J, leaving 7 bases between them. The CDR3 sequence: CASSLAAVYNEQFF. CDR3 DNA sequence: TGTGCCAGCAGCTTGGCGGCGGTCTACAATGAGCAGTTCTTC.

For this clonotype: The junction departs from the called germline gene at one end, perhaps through a read error. The gene calls are TRBV19 and TRBJ2-7; the D gene is possibly TRBD2 (6 bases). The DNA end is more similar to TRBJ2-1, so the J call may be wrong. CDR1 LNHDA and CDR2 SQIVND come from the germline V gene (reference sequence). The CDR3 runs 15 residues. CDR3: CASSIASESYKEQFF. The DNA of the CDR3 is TGTGCCAGTAGTATAGCTAGCGAGTCCTACAAGGAGCAGTTCTTC.

Turning to this clonotype: The junction shows a germline mismatch at one end, possibly a read error. This chain joins TRBV9 and TRBJ2-1, with D perhaps matching TRBD1 (6 bases). The DNA end is more similar to TRBJ1-2, so the J call may be wrong. Germline lookup yields CDR1 SGDLS and CDR2 YYNGEE. The CDR3 extends over 13 amino acids. The CDR3 protein is CASSEEGGDGYTF. CDR3 coding DNA: TGTGCCAGCAGCGAGGAGGGGGGAGATGGGTACACCTTC.

The rearrangement links TRBV7-2 to TRBJ1-2, with D perhaps TRBD1 (5 bases). The CDR3 covers 16 residues. V was shortened by 3 bases and J by 10 bases, with 24 bases between the two germline ends. Per the germline V gene, CDR1 is SGHTA and CDR2 is FQGNSA. CDR3 sequence: CASSLARGGDTQDYTF. Written as DNA, the CDR3 is TGTGCCAGCAGCTTGGCGAGGGGCGGCGACACGCAGGACTACACCTTC.

The chain carries TRBV11-3 and TRBJ2-1; TRBD1 might be the D (5 bases). Germline-derived CDR1 and CDR2 are SGHNT and YENEEA. This CDR3 comprises 14 residues. The germline V and J ends were trimmed by 2 bases and 5 bases, with 10 bases remaining between them. The CDR3 sequence: CASSLTLTDNEQFF. The CDR3 region has the DNA TGTGCCAGCAGCTTAACTCTGACAGACAATGAGCAGTTCTTC.

This clonotype was counted once. This chain joins TRBV7-2 and TRBJ1-1, with D hard to call. Trimming stripped 4 bases from V and 11 bases from J, with 17 bases between. The germline CDR1 and CDR2 sequences are SGHTA and FQGNSA. The CDR3 totals 13 residues. CDR3 in DNA: TGTGCCAGCAGCTCAGCTGGAGGGAGTGATGCTTTCTTT. Translating it yields CASSSAGGSDAFF.

This clonotype has only one observation. This sequence joins TRBV9 and TRBJ1-2; D is ambiguous. Trimming took off 4 bases at V and 12 bases at J, with 19 bases between the two ends. Germline lookup yields CDR1 SGDLS and CDR2 YYNGEE. This CDR3 has 13 residues. CDR3 region: CASSSSGTCGDTF. Written as DNA, the CDR3 is TGTGCCAGCAGCTCCTCAGGCACTTGTGGGGACACCTTC.

This clonotype was observed a handful of times. A read error may produce the germline difference seen at one junction end. The chain uses TRBV7-6 and TRBJ2-7; no clear D. The CDR3 covers 14 residues. Germline values: CDR1 SGHVS, CDR2 FNYEAQ. CDR3 residues: CASSLAPTDTQYYF. The CDR3 DNA reads TGTGCCAGCAGCTTAGCCCCCACAGATACGCAGTATTATTTC.

For this clonotype: At one boundary the junction diverges from the germline segment, which might be a read error. This sequence joins TRBV7-2 and TRBJ1-2; the D gene is possibly TRBD1 (5 bases). The CDR3 is 16 residues long. Germline V gene lookup returns CDR1 SGHTA and CDR2 FQGNSA. This CDR3 is CASSLERDGIVYDYTF. The DNA of the CDR3 is TGTGCCAGCAGCTTGGAGAGGGACGGGATAGTATATGACTACACCTTC.

This chain links TRBV7-8 with TRBJ2-6; D is possibly TRBD1 (5 bases). Germline V gene lookup returns CDR1 SGHVS and CDR2 FQNEAQ. The CDR3 runs to 16 residues. Trimming shortened V by 3 bases and J by 7 bases, and 16 bases separated the two germline ends. CDR3 DNA sequence: TGTGCCAGCAGCTTTGCGCGAGGCTGGACAGCCAACGTCCTGACTTTC. This encodes CASSFARGWTANVLTF. Together with reference TRBV7-8 and TRBJ2-6, the CDR3 gives the full variable domain: GAGVSQSPRYKVAKRGQDVALRCDPISGHVSLFWYQQALGQGPEFLTYFQNEAQLDKSGLPSDRFFAERPEGSVSTLKIQRTQQEDSAVYLCASSFARGWTANVLTFGAGSRLTVL.

This rearrangement joins TRBV7-2 to TRBJ1-2; TRBD1 might be the D (5 bases). V was pared by 5 bases and J by 12 bases, with 25 bases between. Germline CDR1 and CDR2: SGHTA and FQGNSA. CDR3 length: 15 amino acids. This CDR3 reads CASSLTGRVDYEHTF. The CDR3 DNA sequence: TGTGCCAGCAGCCTGACGGGGCGCGTCGACTATGAGCACACCTTC. The full variable domain, rest sourced from reference TRBV7-2 and TRBJ1-2, is GAGVSQSPSNKVTEKGKDVELRCDPISGHTALYWYRQSLGQGLEFLIYFQGNSAPDKSGLPSDRFSAERTGGSVSTLTIQRTQQEDSAVYLCASSLTGRVDYEHTFGSGTRLTVV.

The chain carries TRBV9 and TRBJ2-3; possibly TRBD1 for D (5 bases). The J call may be incorrect, as the DNA end agrees better with TRBJ1-5. This CDR3 is 14 amino acids long. The V gene's germline CDR1 is SGDLS and CDR2 YYNGEE. The chain's CDR3 is CASSLGTGRYTQHF. CDR3 bases: TGTGCCAGCAGCCTCGGGACTGGTCGATACACTCAGCATTTT.

Note on this clonotype: With a much larger clone just one base away, this may be a read error. The final CDR3 position lacks the conserved phenylalanine or tryptophan, pointing to a likely read error. Because the CDR3's place on the DNA is in doubt, the DNA is left out and the CDR3 is given as listed by TCRdb. The rearrangement joins TRBV7-8 to TRBJ2-3. Germline V gene lookup returns CDR1 SGHVS and CDR2 FQNEAQ. The CDR3 has 13 residues if both end residues are counted. The CDR3 loop is CASRLAGRPDTQY.

V usage is TRBV7-9 and J usage is TRBJ1-6; no firm D call. Germline V gene data show CDR1 as SEHNR and CDR2 as FQNEAQ (reference sequence). V dropped 5 bases and J dropped 13 bases, with 15 bases sitting between them. This CDR3 spans 13 amino acids. DNA for the CDR3: TGTGCCAGCAGCGCAGGTCCCGGGGAGCCCCTCCACTTT. Translating gives CASSAGPGEPLHF.

Only a few counts were recorded for this clonotype. The V and J genes are TRBV10-3 and TRBJ1-2; 9 bases agree with TRBD1. CDR1 ENHRY and CDR2 SYGVKD come from the germline V gene. J lost 4 bases, V lost 3 bases, and 15 bases had no gene match. CDR3 length: 18 amino acids. The DNA of the CDR3 is TGTGCCATCAGTGAACACCGGGACAGGGTAGCCGACGTCTATGGCTACACCTTC. Amino acid sequence: CAISEHRDRVADVYGYTF.

The J gene is TRBJ2-3, the V gene TRBV2, with D possibly called TRBD1 or TRBD2 (5 bases each). Trimming left V 8 bases short and J 11 bases short, with 20 bases between. This CDR3 comprises 13 residues. Germline CDR1 reads SNHLY; CDR2 reads FYNNEI. The CDR3 DNA reads as TGTGCCAGCGGGGAGCTAGAGACAGATCTGCAGTATTTT. Translation gives CASGELETDLQYF.

This clonotype was seen a single time. The chain combines TRBV5-1 with TRBJ1-1; D not resolved. This CDR3 comprises 14 residues. Germline-derived CDR1 and CDR2 are SGHRS and YFSETQ. V gave up 4 bases and J gave up 0 bases, with 10 bases separating them. The CDR3 sequence is CASSVGGMNTEAFF. DNA of the CDR3: TGCGCCAGCAGCGTGGGAGGGATGAACACTGAAGCTTTCTTT.

This clonotype has a handful of counts. The rearrangement joins TRBV12-5 to TRBJ2-1; the match to TRBD2 covers 9 bases. The CDR3 length is 16 residues. V was pared by 6 bases and J by 8 bases, with 14 bases of the junction left unmatched. Germline CDR1 is LGHNT and CDR2 is FRNRAP. CDR3 sequence: CASGGQRSGGSDEQFF. The CDR3 nucleotides are TGTGCTAGTGGAGGTCAAAGAAGCGGGGGGAGCGATGAGCAGTTCTTC.